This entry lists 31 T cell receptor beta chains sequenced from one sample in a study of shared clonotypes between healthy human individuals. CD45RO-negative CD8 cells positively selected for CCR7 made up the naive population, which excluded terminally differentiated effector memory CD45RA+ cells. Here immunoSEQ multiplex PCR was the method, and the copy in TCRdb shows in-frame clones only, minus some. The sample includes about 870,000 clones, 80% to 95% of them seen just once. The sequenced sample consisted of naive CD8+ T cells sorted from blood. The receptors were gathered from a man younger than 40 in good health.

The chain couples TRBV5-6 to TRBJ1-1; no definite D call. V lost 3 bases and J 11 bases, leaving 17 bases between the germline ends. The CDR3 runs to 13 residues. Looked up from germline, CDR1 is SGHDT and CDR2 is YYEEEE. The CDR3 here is CASSYGLQSYAFF. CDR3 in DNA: TGTGCCAGCAGCTACGGGCTTCAAAGTTACGCTTTCTTT.

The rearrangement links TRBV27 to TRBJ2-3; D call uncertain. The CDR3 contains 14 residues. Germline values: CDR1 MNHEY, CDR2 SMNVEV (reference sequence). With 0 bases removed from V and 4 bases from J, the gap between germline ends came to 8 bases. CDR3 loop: CASSLSNPSDTQYF. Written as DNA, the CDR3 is TGTGCCAGCAGTTTATCGAATCCGTCAGATACGCAGTATTTT.

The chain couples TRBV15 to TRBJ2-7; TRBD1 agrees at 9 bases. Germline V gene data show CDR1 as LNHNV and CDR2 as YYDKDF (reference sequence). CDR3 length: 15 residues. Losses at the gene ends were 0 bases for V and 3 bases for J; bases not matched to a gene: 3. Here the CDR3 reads CATSRDGTGYYEQYF. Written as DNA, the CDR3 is TGTGCCACCAGCAGAGACGGGACAGGGTACTACGAGCAGTACTTC.

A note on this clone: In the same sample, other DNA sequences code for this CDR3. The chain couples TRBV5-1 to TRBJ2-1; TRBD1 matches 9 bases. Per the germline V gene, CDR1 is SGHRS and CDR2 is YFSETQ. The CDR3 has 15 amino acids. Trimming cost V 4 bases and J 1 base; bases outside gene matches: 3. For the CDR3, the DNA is TGCGCCAGCAGCCTGGGACAGGGATCCTACAATGAGCAGTTCTTC. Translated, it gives CASSLGQGSYNEQFF.

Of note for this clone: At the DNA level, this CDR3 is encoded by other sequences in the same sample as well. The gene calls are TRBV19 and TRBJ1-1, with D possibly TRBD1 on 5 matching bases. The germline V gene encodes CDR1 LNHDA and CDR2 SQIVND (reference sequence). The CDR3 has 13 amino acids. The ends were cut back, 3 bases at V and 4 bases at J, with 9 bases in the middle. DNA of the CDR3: TGTGCCAGTAGTATTTGGGGGAGCACTGAAGCTTTCTTT. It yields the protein CASSIWGSTEAFF.

CDR3 DNA sequence: TGCAGCCTGACTAGCGGCACCGGGGAGCTGTTTTTT. This sequence encodes CSLTSGTGELFF. The V gene is TRBV29-1, the J gene TRBJ2-2, with 9 bases identical to TRBD2. Germline CDR1 is SQVTM and CDR2 is ANQGSEA. This CDR3 has 12 residues. V was pared by 8 bases and J by 4 bases, with 2 bases of the junction left unmatched.

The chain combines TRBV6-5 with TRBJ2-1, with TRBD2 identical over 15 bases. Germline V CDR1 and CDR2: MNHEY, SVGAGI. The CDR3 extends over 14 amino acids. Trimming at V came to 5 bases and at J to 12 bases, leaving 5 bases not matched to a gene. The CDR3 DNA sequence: TGTGCCAGCAGTCGGACTAGCGGGAGGGCCGTGCAGTTCTTC. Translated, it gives CASSRTSGRAVQFF.

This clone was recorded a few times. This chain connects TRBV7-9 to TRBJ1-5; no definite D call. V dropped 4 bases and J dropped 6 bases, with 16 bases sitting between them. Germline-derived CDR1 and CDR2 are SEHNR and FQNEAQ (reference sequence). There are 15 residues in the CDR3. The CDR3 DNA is TGTGCCAGCAGCTCAAAGGGCAGTTCTGGTCAGCCCCAGCATTTT. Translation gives CASSSKGSSGQPQHF. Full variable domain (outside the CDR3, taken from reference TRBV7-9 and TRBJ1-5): DTGVSQNPRHKITKRGQNVTFRCDPISEHNRLYWYRQTLGQGPEFLTYFQNEAQLEKSRLLSDRFSAERPKGSFSTLEIQRTEQGDSAMYLCASSSKGSSGQPQHFGDGTRLSIL.

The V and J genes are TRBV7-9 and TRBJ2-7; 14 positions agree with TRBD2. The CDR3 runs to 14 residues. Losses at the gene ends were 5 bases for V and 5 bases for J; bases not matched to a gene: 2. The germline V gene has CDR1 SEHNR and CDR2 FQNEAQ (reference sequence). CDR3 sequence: CASSPGLAGDEQYF. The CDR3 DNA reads TGTGCCAGCAGCCCGGGACTAGCGGGAGACGAGCAGTACTTC. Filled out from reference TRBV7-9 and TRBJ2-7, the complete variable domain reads DTGVSQNPRHKITKRGQNVTFRCDPISEHNRLYWYRQTLGQGPEFLTYFQNEAQLEKSRLLSDRFSAERPKGSFSTLEIQRTEQGDSAMYLCASSPGLAGDEQYFGPGTRLTVT.

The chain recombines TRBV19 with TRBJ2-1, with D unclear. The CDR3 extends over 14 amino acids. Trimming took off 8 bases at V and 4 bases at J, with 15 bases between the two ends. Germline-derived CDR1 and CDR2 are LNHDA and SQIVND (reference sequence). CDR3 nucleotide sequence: TGTGCCAGTCAATGGAACGGGCTATACAATGAGCAGTTCTTC. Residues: CASQWNGLYNEQFF.

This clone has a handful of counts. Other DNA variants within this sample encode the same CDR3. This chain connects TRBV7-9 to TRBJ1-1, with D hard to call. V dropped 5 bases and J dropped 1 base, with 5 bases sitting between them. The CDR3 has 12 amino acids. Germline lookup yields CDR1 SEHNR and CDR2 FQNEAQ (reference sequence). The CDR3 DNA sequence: TGTGCCAGCAGCGGTAGGAACACTGAAGCTTTCTTT. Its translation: CASSGRNTEAFF.

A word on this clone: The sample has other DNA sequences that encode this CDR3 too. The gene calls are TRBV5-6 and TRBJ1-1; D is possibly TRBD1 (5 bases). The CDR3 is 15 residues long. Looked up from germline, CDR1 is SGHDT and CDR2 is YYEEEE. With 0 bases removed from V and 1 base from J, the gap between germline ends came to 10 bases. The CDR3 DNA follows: TGTGCCAGCAGCTTGGCCGGGACTGGGAACACTGAAGCTTTCTTT. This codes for CASSLAGTGNTEAFF. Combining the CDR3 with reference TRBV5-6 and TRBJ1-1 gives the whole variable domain DAGVTQSPTHLIKTRGQQVTLRCSPKSGHDTVSWYQQALGQGPQFIFQYYEEEERQRGNFPDRFSGHQFPNYSSELNVNALLLGDSALYLCASSLAGTGNTEAFFGQGTRLTVV.

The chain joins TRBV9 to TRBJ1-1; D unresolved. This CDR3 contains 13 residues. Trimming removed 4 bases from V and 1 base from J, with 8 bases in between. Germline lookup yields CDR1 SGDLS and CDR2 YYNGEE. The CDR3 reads CASSPGSNTEAFF. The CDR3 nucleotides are TGTGCCAGCAGCCCGGGGTCGAACACTGAAGCTTTCTTT.

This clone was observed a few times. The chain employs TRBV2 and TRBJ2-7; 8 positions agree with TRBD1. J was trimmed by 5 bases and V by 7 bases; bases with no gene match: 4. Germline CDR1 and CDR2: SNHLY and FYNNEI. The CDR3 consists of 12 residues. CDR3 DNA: TGTGCCAGCATGGACAGGGTTGACGAGCAGTACTTC. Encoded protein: CASMDRVDEQYF.

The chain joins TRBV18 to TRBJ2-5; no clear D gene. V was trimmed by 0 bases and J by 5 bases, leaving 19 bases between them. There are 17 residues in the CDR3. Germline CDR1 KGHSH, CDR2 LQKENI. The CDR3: CASSPPAVTVIWETQYF. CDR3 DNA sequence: TGTGCCAGCTCACCACCTGCGGTAACCGTGATTTGGGAGACCCAGTACTTC.

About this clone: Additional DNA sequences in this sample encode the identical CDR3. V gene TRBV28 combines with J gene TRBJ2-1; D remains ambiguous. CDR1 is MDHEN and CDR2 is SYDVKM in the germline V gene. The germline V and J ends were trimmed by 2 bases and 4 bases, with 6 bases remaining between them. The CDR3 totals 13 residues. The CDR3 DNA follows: TGTGCCAGCAGTTTAAGGGAATACAATGAGCAGTTCTTC. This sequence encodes CASSLREYNEQFF.

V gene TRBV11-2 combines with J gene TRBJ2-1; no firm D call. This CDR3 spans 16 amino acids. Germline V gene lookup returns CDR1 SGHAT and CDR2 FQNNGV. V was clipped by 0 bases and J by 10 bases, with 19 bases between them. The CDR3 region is CASSLDLLETYYEQFF. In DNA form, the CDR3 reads TGTGCCAGCAGCTTAGACCTACTTGAAACCTACTACGAGCAGTTCTTC.

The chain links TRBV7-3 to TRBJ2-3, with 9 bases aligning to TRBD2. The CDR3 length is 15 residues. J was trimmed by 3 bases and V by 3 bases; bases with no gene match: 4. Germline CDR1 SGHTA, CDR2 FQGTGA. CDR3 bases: TGTGCCAGCAGCTTCCTAGCGGGAACGACAGATACGCAGTATTTT. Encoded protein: CASSFLAGTTDTQYF.

CDR3 nucleotide sequence: TGTGCCAGCACCCCCGGACTAGATGGCTACACCTTC. It is translated as CASTPGLDGYTF. V and J are TRBV6-6 and TRBJ1-2, with D uncertain. V was clipped by 7 bases and J by 6 bases, with 12 bases between them. The CDR3 contains 12 residues. The germline V gene has CDR1 MNHNY and CDR2 SVGAGI (reference sequence).

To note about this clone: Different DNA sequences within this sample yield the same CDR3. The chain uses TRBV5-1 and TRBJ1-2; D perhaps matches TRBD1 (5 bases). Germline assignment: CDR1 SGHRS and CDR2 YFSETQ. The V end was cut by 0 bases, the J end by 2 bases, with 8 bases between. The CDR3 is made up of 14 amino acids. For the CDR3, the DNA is TGCGCCAGCAGCTTGGCGACAGCCAACTATGGCTACACCTTC. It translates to CASSLATANYGYTF.

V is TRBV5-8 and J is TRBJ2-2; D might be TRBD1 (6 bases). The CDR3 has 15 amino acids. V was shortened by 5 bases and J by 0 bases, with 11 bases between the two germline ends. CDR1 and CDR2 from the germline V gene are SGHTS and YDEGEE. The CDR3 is CASSSGDTNTGELFF. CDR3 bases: TGTGCCAGCAGTTCAGGGGACACGAACACCGGGGAGCTGTTTTTT. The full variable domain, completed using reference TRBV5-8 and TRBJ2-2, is EAGVTQSPTHLIKTRGQQATLRCSPISGHTSVYWYQQALGLGLQFLLWYDEGEERNRGNFPPRFSGRQFPNYSSELNVNALELEDSALYLCASSSGDTNTGELFFGEGSRLTVL.

The CDR3 loop is CASSEITGFEATEQYF. Here the CDR3 DNA reads TGTGCCAGCAGCGAAATAACAGGGTTCGAGGCGACCGAGCAGTACTTC. The chain employs TRBV6-1 and TRBJ2-7, with D possibly being TRBD1 (6 bases). Germline V lookup: CDR1 MNHNS, CDR2 SASEGT. CDR3 size: 16 residues. The ends were cut back, 6 bases at V and 6 bases at J, with 24 bases in the middle.

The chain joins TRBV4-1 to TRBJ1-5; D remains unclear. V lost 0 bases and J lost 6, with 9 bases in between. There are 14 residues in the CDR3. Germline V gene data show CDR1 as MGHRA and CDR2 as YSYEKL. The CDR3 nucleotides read TGCGCCAGCAGCCAAGATCGACCGTTTCAGCCCCAGCATTTT. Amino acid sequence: CASSQDRPFQPQHF.

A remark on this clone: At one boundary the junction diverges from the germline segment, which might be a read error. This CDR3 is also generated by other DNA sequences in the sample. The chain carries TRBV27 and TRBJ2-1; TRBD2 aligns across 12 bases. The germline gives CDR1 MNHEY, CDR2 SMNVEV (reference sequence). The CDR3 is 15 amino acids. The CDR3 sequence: CASSSGTSGSNEQFF. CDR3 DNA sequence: TGTGCCAGTAGTTCCGGGACTAGCGGGTCTAATGAGCAGTTCTTC.

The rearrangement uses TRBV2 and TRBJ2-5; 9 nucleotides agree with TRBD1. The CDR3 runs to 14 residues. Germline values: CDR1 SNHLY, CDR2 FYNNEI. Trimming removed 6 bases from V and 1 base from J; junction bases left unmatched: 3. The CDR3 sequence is CASSEDRGQETQYF. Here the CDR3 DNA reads TGTGCCAGCAGCGAGGACAGGGGCCAAGAGACCCAGTACTTC. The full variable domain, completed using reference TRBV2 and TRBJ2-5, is EPEVTQTPSHQVTQMGQEVILRCVPISNHLYFYWYRQILGQKVEFLVSFYNNEISEKSEIFDDQFSVERPDGSNFTLKIRSTKLEDSAMYFCASSEDRGQETQYFGPGTRLLVL.

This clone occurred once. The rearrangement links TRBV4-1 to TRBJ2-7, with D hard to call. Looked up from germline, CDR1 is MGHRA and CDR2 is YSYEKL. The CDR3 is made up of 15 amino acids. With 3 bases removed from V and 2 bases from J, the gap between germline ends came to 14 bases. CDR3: CASSQDGLGPYEQYF. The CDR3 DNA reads TGCGCCAGCAGCCAGGATGGCCTCGGGCCCTACGAGCAGTACTTC.

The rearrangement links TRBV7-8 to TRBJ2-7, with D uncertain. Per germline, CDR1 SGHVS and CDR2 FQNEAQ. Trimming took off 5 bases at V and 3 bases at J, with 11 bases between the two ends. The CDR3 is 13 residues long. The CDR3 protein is CASSPRDGYEQYF. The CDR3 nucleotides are TGTGCCAGCAGCCCACGAGACGGCTACGAGCAGTACTTC.

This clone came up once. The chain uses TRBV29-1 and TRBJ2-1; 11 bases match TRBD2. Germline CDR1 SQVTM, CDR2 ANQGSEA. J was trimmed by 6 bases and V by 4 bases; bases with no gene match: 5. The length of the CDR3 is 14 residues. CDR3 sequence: CSVVGTSGFNEQFF. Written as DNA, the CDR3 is TGCAGCGTTGTCGGGACTAGCGGTTTCAATGAGCAGTTCTTC.

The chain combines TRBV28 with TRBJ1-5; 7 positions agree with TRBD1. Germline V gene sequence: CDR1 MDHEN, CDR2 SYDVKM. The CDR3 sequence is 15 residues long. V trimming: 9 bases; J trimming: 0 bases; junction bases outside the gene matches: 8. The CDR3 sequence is CASQGGEYSNQPQHF. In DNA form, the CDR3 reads TGTGCCAGTCAGGGGGGAGAGTATAGCAATCAGCCCCAGCATTTT. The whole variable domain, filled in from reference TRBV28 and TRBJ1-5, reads DVKVTQSSRYLVKRTGEKVFLECVQDMDHENMFWYRQDPGLGLRLIYFSYDVKMKEKGDIPEGYSVSREKKERFSLILESASTNQTSMYLCASQGGEYSNQPQHFGDGTRLSIL.

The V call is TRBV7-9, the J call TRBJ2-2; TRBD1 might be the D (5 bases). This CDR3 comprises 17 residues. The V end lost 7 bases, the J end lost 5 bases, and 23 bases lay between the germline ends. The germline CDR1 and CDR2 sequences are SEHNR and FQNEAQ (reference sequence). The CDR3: CASIRTRVGVETGELFF. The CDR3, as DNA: TGTGCCAGCATAAGGACACGGGTTGGAGTGGAGACCGGGGAGCTGTTTTTT. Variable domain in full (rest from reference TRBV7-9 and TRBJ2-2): DTGVSQNPRHKITKRGQNVTFRCDPISEHNRLYWYRQTLGQGPEFLTYFQNEAQLEKSRLLSDRFSAERPKGSFSTLEIQRTEQGDSAMYLCASIRTRVGVETGELFFGEGSRLTVL.

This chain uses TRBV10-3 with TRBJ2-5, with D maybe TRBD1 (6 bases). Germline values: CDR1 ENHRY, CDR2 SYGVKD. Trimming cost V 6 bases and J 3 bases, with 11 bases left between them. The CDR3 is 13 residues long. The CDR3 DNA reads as TGTGCCATCAGCAATACAGGGAAAGAGACCCAGTACTTC. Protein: CAISNTGKETQYF.